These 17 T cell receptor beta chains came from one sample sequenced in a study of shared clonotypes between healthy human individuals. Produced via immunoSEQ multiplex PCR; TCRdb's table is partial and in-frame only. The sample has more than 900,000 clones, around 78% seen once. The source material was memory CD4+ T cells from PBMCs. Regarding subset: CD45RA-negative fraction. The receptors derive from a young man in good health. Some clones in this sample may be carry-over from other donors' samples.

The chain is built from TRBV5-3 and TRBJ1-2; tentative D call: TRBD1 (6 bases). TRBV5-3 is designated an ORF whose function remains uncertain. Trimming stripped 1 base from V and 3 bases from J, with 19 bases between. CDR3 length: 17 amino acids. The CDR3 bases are TGTGCCAGAAGCTTGATCGGGGGCAAAGGAGTAGACTATGGCTACACCTTC. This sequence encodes CARSLIGGKGVDYGYTF.

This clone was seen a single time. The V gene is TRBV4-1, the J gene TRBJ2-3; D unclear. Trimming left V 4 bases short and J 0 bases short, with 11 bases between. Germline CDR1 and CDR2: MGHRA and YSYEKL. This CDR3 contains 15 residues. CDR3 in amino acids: CASSLQPTSTDTQYF. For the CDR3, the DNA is TGCGCCAGCAGCCTCCAACCCACTAGCACAGATACGCAGTATTTT.

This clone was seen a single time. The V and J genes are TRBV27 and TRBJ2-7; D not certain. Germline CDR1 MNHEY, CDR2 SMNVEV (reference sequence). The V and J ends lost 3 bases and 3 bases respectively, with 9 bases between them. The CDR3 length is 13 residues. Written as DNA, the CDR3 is TGTGCCAGCAGTTTGGACGGTCTCTACGAGCAGTACTTC. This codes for CASSLDGLYEQYF.

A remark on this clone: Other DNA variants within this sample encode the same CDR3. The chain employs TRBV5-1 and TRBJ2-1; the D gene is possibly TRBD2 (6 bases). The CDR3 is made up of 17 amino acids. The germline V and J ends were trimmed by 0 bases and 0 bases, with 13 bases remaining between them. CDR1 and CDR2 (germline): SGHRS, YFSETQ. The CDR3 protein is CASSLASGRDSYNEQFF. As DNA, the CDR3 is TGCGCCAGCAGCTTGGCCTCGGGGCGGGACTCCTACAATGAGCAGTTCTTC.

CDR3 region: CASSQAVNYGYTF. CDR3 nucleotide sequence: TGTGCCAGCAGCCAAGCGGTTAACTATGGCTACACCTTC. The J gene is TRBJ1-2, the V gene TRBV14, with unresolved D. This CDR3 spans 13 amino acids. Trimming shortened V by 1 base and J by 1 base, and 4 bases separated the two germline ends. From germline, CDR1 is SGHDN and CDR2 FVKESK. Full variable domain (missing parts from reference TRBV14 and TRBJ1-2): EAGVTQFPSHSVIEKGQTVTLRCDPISGHDNLYWYRRVMGKEIKFLLHFVKESKQDESGMPNNRFLAERTGGTYSTLKVQPAELEDSGVYFCASSQAVNYGYTFGSGTRLTVV.

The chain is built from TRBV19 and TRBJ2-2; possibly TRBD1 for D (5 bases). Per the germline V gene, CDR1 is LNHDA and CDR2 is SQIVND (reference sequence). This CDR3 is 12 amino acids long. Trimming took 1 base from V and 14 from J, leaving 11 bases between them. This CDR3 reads CASSIGQGRLFF. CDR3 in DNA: TGTGCCAGTAGTATAGGCCAGGGTAGACTGTTTTTT.

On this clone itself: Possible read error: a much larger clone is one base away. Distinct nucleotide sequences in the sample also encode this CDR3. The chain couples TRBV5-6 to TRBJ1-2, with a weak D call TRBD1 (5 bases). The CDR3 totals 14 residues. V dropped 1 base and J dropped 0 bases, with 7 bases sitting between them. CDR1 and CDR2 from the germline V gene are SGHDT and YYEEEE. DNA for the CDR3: TGTGCCAGCAGCTTGTTACAGGCTAACTATGGCTACACCTTC. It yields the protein CASSLLQANYGYTF.

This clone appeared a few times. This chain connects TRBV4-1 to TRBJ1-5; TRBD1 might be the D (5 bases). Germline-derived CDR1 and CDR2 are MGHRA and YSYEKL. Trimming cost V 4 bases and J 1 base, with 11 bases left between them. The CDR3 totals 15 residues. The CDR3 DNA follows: TGCGCCAGCAGCCGTCTAGGGGCGAGCAATCAGCCCCAGCATTTT. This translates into CASSRLGASNQPQHF.

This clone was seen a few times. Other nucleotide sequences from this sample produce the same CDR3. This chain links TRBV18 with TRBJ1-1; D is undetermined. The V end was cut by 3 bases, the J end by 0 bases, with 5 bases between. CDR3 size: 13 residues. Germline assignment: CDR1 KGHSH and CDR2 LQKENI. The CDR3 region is CASSPDLNTEAFF. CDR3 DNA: TGTGCCAGCTCACCGGATCTGAACACTGAAGCTTTCTTT.

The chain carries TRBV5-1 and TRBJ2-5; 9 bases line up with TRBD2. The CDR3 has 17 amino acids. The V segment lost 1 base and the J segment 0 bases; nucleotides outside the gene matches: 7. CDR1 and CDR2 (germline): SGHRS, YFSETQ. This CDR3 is CASSLYPSGANQETQYF. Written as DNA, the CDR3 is TGCGCCAGCAGCTTGTATCCTAGCGGGGCCAACCAAGAGACCCAGTACTTC.

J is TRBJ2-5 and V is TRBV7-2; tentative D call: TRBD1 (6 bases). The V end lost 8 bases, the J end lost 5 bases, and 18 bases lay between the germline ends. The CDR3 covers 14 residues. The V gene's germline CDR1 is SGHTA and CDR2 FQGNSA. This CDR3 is CASSPSGTRETQYF. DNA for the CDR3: TGTGCCAGCTCTCCCTCCGGGACAAGGGAGACCCAGTACTTC.

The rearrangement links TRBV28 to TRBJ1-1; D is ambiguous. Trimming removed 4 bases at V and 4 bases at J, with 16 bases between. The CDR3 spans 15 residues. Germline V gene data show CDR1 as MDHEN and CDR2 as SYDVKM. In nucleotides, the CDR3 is TGTGCCAGCAGTTGGGATTTGGCAGTACCCACTGAAGCTTTCTTT. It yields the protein CASSWDLAVPTEAFF.

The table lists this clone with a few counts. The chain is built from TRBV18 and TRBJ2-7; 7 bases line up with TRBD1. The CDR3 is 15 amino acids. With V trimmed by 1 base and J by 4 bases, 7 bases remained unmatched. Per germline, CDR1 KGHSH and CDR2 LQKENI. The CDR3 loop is CASSPQAGTDYEQYF. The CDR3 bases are TGTGCCAGCTCACCACAAGCCGGGACAGATTACGAGCAGTACTTC.

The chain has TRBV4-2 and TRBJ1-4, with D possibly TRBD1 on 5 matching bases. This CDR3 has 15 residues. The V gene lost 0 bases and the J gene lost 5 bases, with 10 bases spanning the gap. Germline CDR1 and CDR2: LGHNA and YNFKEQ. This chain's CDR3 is CASSQDYRRNEKLFF. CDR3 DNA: TGTGCCAGCAGCCAAGATTACAGGAGAAATGAAAAACTGTTTTTT.

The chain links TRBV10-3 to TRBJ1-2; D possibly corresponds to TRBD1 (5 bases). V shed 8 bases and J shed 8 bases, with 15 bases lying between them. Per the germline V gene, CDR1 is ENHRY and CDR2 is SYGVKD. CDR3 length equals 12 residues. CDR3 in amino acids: CAIWGGQLGYTF. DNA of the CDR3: TGTGCCATCTGGGGCGGGCAACTGGGCTACACCTTC.

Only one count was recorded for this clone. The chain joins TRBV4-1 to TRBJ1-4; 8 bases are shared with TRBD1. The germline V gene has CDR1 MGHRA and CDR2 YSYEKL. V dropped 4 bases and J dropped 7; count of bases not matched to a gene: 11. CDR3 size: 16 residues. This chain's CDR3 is CASSRIQGGLGEKLFF. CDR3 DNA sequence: TGCGCCAGCAGCCGGATACAGGGGGGCCTGGGTGAAAAACTGTTTTTT.

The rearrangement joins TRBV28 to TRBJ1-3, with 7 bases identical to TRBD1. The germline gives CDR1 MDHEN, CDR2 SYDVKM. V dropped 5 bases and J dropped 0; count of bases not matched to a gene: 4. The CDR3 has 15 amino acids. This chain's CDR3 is CASSRTGSSGNTIYF. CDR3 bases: TGTGCCAGCAGTCGGACAGGTTCCTCTGGAAACACCATATATTTT.